This T cell receptor beta chain emerged from a study of early T cells in non-severe SARS-CoV-2 infection. The CDR3 loop spans 14 amino acids. V lost 2 bases and J lost 8, with 12 bases in between. In its sample, this clonotype was seen many times. Unique molecular identifiers were added to individual cDNA molecules. TCRdb called the 5' RACE reads again in MiXCR, with one record for every CDR3 protein. This sample has about 83,000 distinct CDR3 sequences, with around 15% found just once. This rearrangement joins TRBV12-3 or TRBV12-4 to TRBJ1-4; D gene ambiguous. The clonotype originates from an adult who was a healthcare worker with PCR-confirmed SARS-CoV-2 infection or an uninfected control (not recorded which). What was sequenced was whole blood. CDR3 sequence (DNA): TGTGCCAGCAGTTTAAGGGCCTGGGGAGAAAAACTGTTTTTT. Its protein is CASSLRAWGEKLFF.